The subject of this entry is one T cell receptor beta chain. Trimming at V came to 2 bases and at J to 7 bases, leaving 14 bases not matched to a gene. There are 16 residues in the CDR3. In germline, CDR1 is GTSNPN, CDR2 SVGIG (reference sequence). The data belong to a study of T cell changes during pregnancy in multiple sclerosis. Only in-frame clones appear in the TCRdb table, and some are missing; sequencing was by immunoSEQ multiplex PCR. This table has 45,000 to 70,000 clones, about nine tenths appearing once. This rearrangement joins TRBV30 to TRBJ2-1; 7 bases are shared with TRBD1. Sequencing was performed on CD4+ T cells from peripheral blood mononuclear cells, taken after pregnancy. This clonotype was sampled from a female donor in good health, enrolled as a control in a pregnancy study. CDR3 amino acids: CAWSKGRDSVRNEQFF. DNA of the CDR3: TGTGCCTGGAGTAAAGGTCGGGACAGCGTCAGGAATGAGCAGTTCTTC.